This entry describes one T cell receptor beta chain. The sample originates from a study of T cell changes during pregnancy in multiple sclerosis. Only in-frame clones appear in the TCRdb table, and some are missing; sequencing was by immunoSEQ multiplex PCR. The sample consists of tens of thousands of clones, 90% to 95% of them appearing once. The specimen was peripheral blood, collected in the first trimester of pregnancy. This TCR was recovered from a female donor with multiple sclerosis, enrolled in a pregnancy study.

The CDR3 loop reads CASSKSTEDTQYF. The CDR3 DNA follows: TGTGCCAGCAGTAAGTCGACAGAAGATACGCAGTATTTT. The rearrangement links TRBV27 to TRBJ2-3, with D tentatively TRBD1 (5 bases). The CDR3 runs 13 residues. Germline V gives CDR1 MNHEY, CDR2 SMNVEV (reference sequence). The V and J ends lost 5 bases and 5 bases respectively, with 11 bases between them.